These 18 T cell receptor beta chains came from one sample sequenced in a study of memory CD4+ T cells and cytomegalovirus serostatus. Data came from immunoSEQ multiplex PCR; TCRdb stores just in-frame clones and leaves some out. The sample records fewer than 35,000 clones, 76% being singletons. Single viable CD3+CD4+CD8-CD45RO+ cells were sorted as the memory CD4+ T cells. Sequencing used memory CD4+ T cells from blood. The receptors stem from an adult in good health and CMV-seronegative.

The CDR3 sequence: CASSDPRQVPNYGYTF. The CDR3 region has the DNA TGTGCCAGCAGCGACCCCCGACAAGTACCTAACTATGGCTACACCTTC. The chain is built from TRBV11-3 and TRBJ1-2; D ambiguous. V was trimmed by 5 bases and J by 0 bases, leaving 16 bases between them. Germline V gene lookup returns CDR1 SGHNT and CDR2 YENEEA. CDR3 length: 16 residues.

This clone was seen a single time. The chain is built from TRBV4-1 and TRBJ2-7; 13 nucleotides align to TRBD2. The CDR3 length is 18 residues. Per the germline V gene, CDR1 is MGHRA and CDR2 is YSYEKL. The V gene end was trimmed by 0 bases and the J gene end by 0 bases; junction bases not matched to a gene: 5. The CDR3 spells CASSQEGGLAGASYEQYF. The CDR3, as DNA: TGCGCCAGCAGCCAAGAAGGCGGACTAGCGGGAGCCTCCTACGAGCAGTACTTC.

This chain uses TRBV5-1 with TRBJ2-3; D may correspond to TRBD1 or TRBD2 (5 bases each). The CDR3 has 14 residues. Germline-derived CDR1 and CDR2 are SGHRS and YFSETQ. Trimming removed 2 bases from V and 2 bases from J, with 9 bases in between. CDR3 loop: CASSFGGITDTQYF. The CDR3 nucleotides are TGCGCCAGCAGCTTTGGGGGAATCACAGATACGCAGTATTTT. The complete variable domain, with remaining parts taken from reference TRBV5-1 and TRBJ2-3, reads KAGVTQTPRYLIKTRGQQVTLSCSPISGHRSVSWYQQTPGQGLQFLFEYFSETQRNKGNFPGRFSGRQFSNSRSEMNVSTLELGDSALYLCASSFGGITDTQYFGPGTRLTVL.

V usage is TRBV5-6 and J usage is TRBJ2-3; D unclear. The germline V gene encodes CDR1 SGHDT and CDR2 YYEEEE. The V and J ends lost 0 bases and 2 bases respectively, with 4 bases between them. This CDR3 region has 13 residues. The CDR3: CASSLDTTDTQYF. In nucleotides, the CDR3 is TGTGCCAGCAGCTTGGATACCACAGATACGCAGTATTTT.

This chain joins TRBV19 and TRBJ1-2, with a possible D match to TRBD1 (5 bases). Germline values: CDR1 LNHDA, CDR2 SQIVND (reference sequence). The CDR3 loop spans 16 amino acids. Trimming took 1 base from V and 8 from J, leaving 20 bases between them. CDR3 in DNA: TGTGCCAGTAGTATAGGAGATACACGGGACTCTAAGGGCTACACCTTC. Its translation: CASSIGDTRDSKGYTF.

The chain carries TRBV25-1 and TRBJ1-2; D is ambiguous. Trimming took off 1 base at V and 5 bases at J, with 8 bases between the two ends. The CDR3 loop spans 13 amino acids. From germline, CDR1 is MGHDK and CDR2 SYGVNS. The CDR3 region has the DNA TGTGCCAGCAGTGAATCGGAAAAATATGGCTACACCTTC. Translation: CASSESEKYGYTF.

This clone was picked up one time. The chain has TRBV19 and TRBJ1-5, with D unresolved. Germline-derived CDR1 and CDR2 are LNHDA and SQIVND (reference sequence). V was shortened by 0 bases and J by 0 bases, with 12 bases between the two germline ends. CDR3 length: 17 amino acids. The CDR3 spells CASSIDKIVYSNQPQHF. CDR3 nucleotides: TGTGCCAGTAGTATAGATAAAATCGTTTATAGCAATCAGCCCCAGCATTTT.

The V gene is TRBV30, the J gene TRBJ1-2, with a weak D call TRBD1 (5 bases). The CDR3 has 13 residues. CDR1 GTSNPN and CDR2 SVGIG come from the germline V gene (reference sequence). The germline V and J ends were trimmed by 1 base and 7 bases, with 13 bases remaining between them. The CDR3 region is CAWSEGTWGGYTF. The CDR3 DNA is TGTGCCTGGAGTGAAGGGACCTGGGGTGGCTACACCTTC.

The V call is TRBV29-1, the J call TRBJ2-5; 9 nucleotides match TRBD1. The germline V gene encodes CDR1 SQVTM and CDR2 ANQGSEA. With 6 bases clipped from V and 11 bases from J, the junction kept 16 bases outside the gene matches. The length of the CDR3 is 14 residues. This CDR3 is CSVSADRGTYRQYF. The CDR3 nucleotides are TGCAGCGTCTCCGCGGACAGGGGTACATATCGGCAGTACTTC. The variable domain in full, completed from reference TRBV29-1 and TRBJ2-5, reads SAVISQKPSRDICQRGTSLTIQCQVDSQVTMMFWYRQQPGQSLTLIATANQGSEATYESGFVIDKFPISRPNLTFSTLTVSNMSPEDSSIYLCSVSADRGTYRQYFGPGTRLLVL.

V gene TRBV7-9 combines with J gene TRBJ2-7; perhaps D is TRBD1 or TRBD2 (5 bases each). Trimming took 3 bases from V and 0 from J, leaving 6 bases between them. The CDR3 has 13 residues. Germline V gene data show CDR1 as SEHNR and CDR2 as FQNEAQ (reference sequence). CDR3 nucleotides: TGTGCCAGCAGCTTGGGGGTCTCCTACGAGCAGTACTTC. This encodes CASSLGVSYEQYF.

This chain links TRBV5-1 with TRBJ2-4; D is possibly TRBD2 (6 bases). In germline, CDR1 is SGHRS, CDR2 YFSETQ. This CDR3 has 13 residues. V lost 1 base to trimming and J lost 15 bases, with 17 bases between them. CDR3 protein: CASSLFSGEEWYF. The CDR3 region has the DNA TGCGCCAGCAGCTTGTTCTCGGGGGAAGAATGGTACTTC.

The V and J genes are TRBV10-3 and TRBJ1-1; D may be TRBD1 (5 bases). The CDR3 sequence is 13 residues long. Trimming removed 8 bases from V and 0 bases from J, with 10 bases in between. Germline V lookup: CDR1 ENHRY, CDR2 SYGVKD. The CDR3 is CAIRDGMNTEAFF. CDR3 in DNA: TGTGCCATCCGGGACGGCATGAACACTGAAGCTTTCTTT.

The rearrangement joins TRBV15 to TRBJ1-5, with 8 bases fitting TRBD1. This CDR3 comprises 15 residues. From germline, CDR1 is LNHNV and CDR2 YYDKDF (reference sequence). V gave up 1 base and J gave up 6 bases; unmatched junction bases: 5. This CDR3 reads CATSRVIQGGQPQHF. In DNA, the CDR3 is TGTGCCACCAGCAGAGTAATACAGGGGGGTCAGCCCCAGCATTTT.

This clone was picked up a small number of times. The chain links TRBV28 to TRBJ2-2, with TRBD2 matching 9 bases. V lost 5 bases and J lost 7; bases outside the gene matches: 5. The CDR3 loop spans 14 amino acids. Germline V gives CDR1 MDHEN, CDR2 SYDVKM. The CDR3 is CASSLGTSHGELFF. As DNA, the CDR3 is TGTGCCAGCAGTCTTGGGACTAGCCACGGGGAGCTGTTTTTT.

The chain uses TRBV5-8 and TRBJ1-4; TRBD1 might be the D (5 bases). With 4 bases removed from V and 5 bases from J, the gap between germline ends came to 12 bases. Looked up from germline, CDR1 is SGHTS and CDR2 is YDEGEE. The CDR3 is 14 amino acids. The CDR3 nucleotides read TGTGCCAGCAGCCAGGGCCGGCGGAATGAAAAACTGTTTTTT. This encodes CASSQGRRNEKLFF.

The J gene is TRBJ2-2, the V gene TRBV18, with 7 bases lining up with TRBD1. V dropped 4 bases and J dropped 0; count of bases not matched to a gene: 2. This CDR3 has 15 residues. The germline gives CDR1 KGHSH, CDR2 LQKENI. DNA for the CDR3: TGTGCCAGCTCACGACAGGGTTCGAACACCGGGGAGCTGTTTTTT. This encodes CASSRQGSNTGELFF.

The rearrangement uses TRBV18 and TRBJ2-3; TRBD1 matches 7 bases. With 3 bases clipped from V and 4 bases from J, the junction kept 7 bases outside the gene matches. Germline V gives CDR1 KGHSH, CDR2 LQKENI. The CDR3 consists of 15 residues. The CDR3 sequence is CASSPRDRAADTQYF. The CDR3 DNA reads TGTGCCAGCTCACCGAGAGACAGGGCGGCAGATACGCAGTATTTT.

The chain recombines TRBV9 with TRBJ2-7, with 12 bases fitting TRBD2. Per the germline V gene, CDR1 is SGDLS and CDR2 is YYNGEE. The CDR3 has 14 amino acids. Germline trimming cut 3 bases from V and 7 bases from J; bases unmatched to any gene: 5. The CDR3 DNA reads as TGTGCCAGCAGCGCTAGCGGGAGGGTGAGAGAGCAGTACTTC. Amino acids: CASSASGRVREQYF.